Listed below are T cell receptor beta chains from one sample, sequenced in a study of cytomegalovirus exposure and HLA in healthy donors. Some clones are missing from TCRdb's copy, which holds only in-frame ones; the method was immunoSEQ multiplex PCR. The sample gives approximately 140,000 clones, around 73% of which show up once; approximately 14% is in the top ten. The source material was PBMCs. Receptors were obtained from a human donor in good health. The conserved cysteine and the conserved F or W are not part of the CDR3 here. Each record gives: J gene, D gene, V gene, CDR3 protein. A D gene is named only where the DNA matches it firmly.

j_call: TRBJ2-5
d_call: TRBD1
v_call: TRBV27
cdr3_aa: ASSLSISGTGRQETQY

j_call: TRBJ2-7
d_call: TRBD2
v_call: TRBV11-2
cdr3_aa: ASSLGAGEYEQY

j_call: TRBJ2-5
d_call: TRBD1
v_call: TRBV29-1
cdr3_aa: SAGGRDFFKETQY

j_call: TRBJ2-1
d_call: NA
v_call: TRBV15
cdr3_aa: ATSRDRQVQGEQF

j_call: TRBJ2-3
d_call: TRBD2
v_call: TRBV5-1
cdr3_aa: ASSLASTSGGTDTQY

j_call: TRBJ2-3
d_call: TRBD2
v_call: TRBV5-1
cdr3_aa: ASSLRLATSDTQY

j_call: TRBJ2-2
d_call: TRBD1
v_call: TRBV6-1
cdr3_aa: ASSPLGQGAGELF

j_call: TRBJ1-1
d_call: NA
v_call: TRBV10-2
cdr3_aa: ASSRDRAF

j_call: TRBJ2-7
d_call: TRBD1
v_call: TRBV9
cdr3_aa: ASSVSTGVEQY

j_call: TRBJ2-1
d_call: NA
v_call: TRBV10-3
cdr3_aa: AIREQGQTYNEQF

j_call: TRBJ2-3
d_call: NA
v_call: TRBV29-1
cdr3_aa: SVVVQGSTDTQY

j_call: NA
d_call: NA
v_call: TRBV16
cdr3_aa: ASSGGTYEQY

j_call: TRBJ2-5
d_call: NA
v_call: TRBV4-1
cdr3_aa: ASSQEGLRDQETQY

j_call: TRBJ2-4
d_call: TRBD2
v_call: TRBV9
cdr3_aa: ASSVGTSGRNAKNIQY

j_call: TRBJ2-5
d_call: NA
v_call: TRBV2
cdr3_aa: ASRRSSEETQY

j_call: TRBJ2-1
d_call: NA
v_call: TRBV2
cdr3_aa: ATQERHSSYNEQF

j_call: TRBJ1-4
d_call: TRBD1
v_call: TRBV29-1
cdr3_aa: SVRTGVEKLF

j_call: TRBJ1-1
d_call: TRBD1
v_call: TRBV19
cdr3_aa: ASRTDREVAEAF